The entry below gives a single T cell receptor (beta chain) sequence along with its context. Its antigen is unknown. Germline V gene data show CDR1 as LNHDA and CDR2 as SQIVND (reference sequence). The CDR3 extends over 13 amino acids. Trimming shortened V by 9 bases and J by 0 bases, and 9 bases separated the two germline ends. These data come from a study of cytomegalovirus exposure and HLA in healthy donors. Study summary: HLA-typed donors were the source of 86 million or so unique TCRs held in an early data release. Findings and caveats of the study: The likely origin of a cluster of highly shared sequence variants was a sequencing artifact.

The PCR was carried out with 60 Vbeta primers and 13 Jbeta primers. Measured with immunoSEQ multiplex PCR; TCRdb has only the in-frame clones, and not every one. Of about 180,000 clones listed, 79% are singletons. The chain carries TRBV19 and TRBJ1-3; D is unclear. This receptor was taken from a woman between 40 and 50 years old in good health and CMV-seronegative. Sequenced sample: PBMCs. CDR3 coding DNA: TGTGCCAGCACTCACGACTCTGGAAACACCATATATTTT. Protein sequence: CASTHDSGNTIYF.